One and the same sample provided the 15 T cell receptor beta chains below, sequenced in a study of blood T cell repertoires in COVID-19. The method was immunoSEQ multiplex PCR; TCRdb's version includes in-frame clones alone and lacks a portion of them. This table holds some 110,000 clones, 70% to 80% found once. The sample consisted of peripheral blood. These receptor sequences come from a man aged 50-60 years with acute or convalescent COVID-19.

The chain employs TRBV5-1 and TRBJ2-3; 7 bases fit TRBD1. CDR3 length equals 15 residues. Germline CDR1 SGHRS, CDR2 YFSETQ. J gave up 2 bases and V 4 bases, and 7 bases lay outside the gene matches. CDR3 sequence reads: CASSVMGQYTDTQYF. The CDR3 nucleotides are TGCGCCAGCAGCGTTATGGGACAGTACACAGATACGCAGTATTTT.

The chain combines TRBV28 with TRBJ2-1; 10 nucleotides align to TRBD2. CDR1 and CDR2 from the germline V gene are MDHEN and SYDVKM. The CDR3 has 16 residues. V dropped 7 bases and J dropped 8; count of bases not matched to a gene: 14. The CDR3 DNA sequence: TGTGCCAGCACAAACTTTAGCGGGAGGCGAGTCGATGAGCAGTTCTTC. As protein: CASTNFSGRRVDEQFF. Full variable domain (remainder filled in from reference TRBV28 and TRBJ2-1): DVKVTQSSRYLVKRTGEKVFLECVQDMDHENMFWYRQDPGLGLRLIYFSYDVKMKEKGDIPEGYSVSREKKERFSLILESASTNQTSMYLCASTNFSGRRVDEQFFGPGTRLTVL.

Written as DNA, the CDR3 is TGTGCCAGCAGCTTGAGGACAGGGGTCCCCTACGAGCAGTACTTC. It encodes CASSLRTGVPYEQYF. V is TRBV5-5 and J is TRBJ2-7, with 9 bases lining up with TRBD1. The length of the CDR3 is 15 residues. V gave up 1 base and J gave up 2 bases; unmatched junction bases: 4. Germline CDR1 and CDR2: SGHKS and YYEKEE (reference sequence).

This chain uses TRBV4-1 with TRBJ2-3; TRBD2 aligns across 7 bases. CDR1 is MGHRA and CDR2 is YSYEKL in the germline V gene. With V trimmed by 7 bases and J by 1 base, 11 bases remained unmatched. CDR3 length equals 16 residues. The CDR3 DNA follows: TGCGCCAGCACCCCGAGACTAGCCATTGGCACAGATACGCAGTATTTT. Protein product: CASTPRLAIGTDTQYF.

This clone was recorded only once. The chain has TRBV5-1 and TRBJ2-6, with 7 bases identical to TRBD1. V was clipped by 4 bases and J by 0 bases; unmatched bases: 13. The V gene's germline CDR1 is SGHRS and CDR2 YFSETQ. There are 19 residues in the CDR3. As DNA, the CDR3 is TGCGCCAGCAGCCCCCGGACAGGAGGTTCCTACTCTGGGGCCAACGTCCTGACTTTC. Translation gives CASSPRTGGSYSGANVLTF.

This rearrangement joins TRBV6-6 to TRBJ2-7, with 12 positions matching TRBD2. The CDR3 spans 16 residues. The V segment lost 6 bases and the J segment 4 bases; nucleotides outside the gene matches: 10. The germline V gene encodes CDR1 MNHNY and CDR2 SVGAGI (reference sequence). The CDR3 here is CASSRPTSGGLYEQYF. CDR3 bases: TGTGCCAGCAGCCGCCCGACTAGCGGGGGACTGTACGAGCAGTACTTC.

J is TRBJ2-3 and V is TRBV9; D may be TRBD2 (5 bases). V lost 4 bases and J lost 2, with 20 bases in between. The CDR3 loop spans 17 amino acids. Germline V gives CDR1 SGDLS, CDR2 YYNGEE. CDR3 in amino acids: CASSPIRGGWHTDTQYF. DNA for the CDR3: TGTGCCAGCAGCCCTATCCGGGGTGGGTGGCACACAGATACGCAGTATTTT.

The rearrangement uses TRBV10-2 and TRBJ2-1; D is possibly TRBD1 (6 bases). CDR1 is WSHSY and CDR2 is SAAADI in the germline V gene. Trimming removed 8 bases from V and 5 bases from J, with 13 bases in between. CDR3 size: 13 residues. CDR3 loop: CASERTANNEQFF. The CDR3 DNA reads TGCGCCAGCGAAAGGACAGCCAACAATGAGCAGTTCTTC.

The chain uses TRBV19 and TRBJ1-1, with 7 bases aligning to TRBD1. The junction had 7 bases not matched to a gene; V was cut back by 7 bases and J by 5 bases. The CDR3 runs 13 residues. Germline V lookup: CDR1 LNHDA, CDR2 SQIVND (reference sequence). Here the CDR3 reads CASNLRGRTEAFF. The CDR3, as DNA: TGTGCCAGTAACCTCAGGGGGAGGACTGAAGCTTTCTTT.

The gene calls are TRBV9 and TRBJ1-2, with TRBD1 matching over 9 bases. J lost 4 bases, V lost 3 bases, and 7 bases had no gene match. There are 15 residues in the CDR3. Germline V CDR1 and CDR2: SGDLS, YYNGEE. The CDR3 nucleotides are TGTGCCAGCAGCGCTACCCGGGACAGGGCCTATGGCTACACCTTC. Amino acids: CASSATRDRAYGYTF.

The V and J genes are TRBV3-1 (or the pseudogene TRBV3-2) and TRBJ1-3; tentative D call: TRBD1 (5 bases). The length of the CDR3 is 14 residues. CDR1 and CDR2 from the germline V gene are LGHDT and YNNKEL (reference sequence). V lost 5 bases to trimming and J lost 0 bases, with 8 bases between them. The CDR3 DNA sequence: TGTGCCAGCAGCGCAGGGTACTCTGGAAACACCATATATTTT. Residues: CASSAGYSGNTIYF.

The genes are TRBV9 and TRBJ2-3, with TRBD2 identical over 7 bases. This CDR3 is built from 13 residues. J gave up 8 bases and V 3 bases, and 6 bases lay outside the gene matches. Germline CDR1 and CDR2: SGDLS and YYNGEE. CDR3 DNA sequence: TGTGCCAGCAGCGACGGGGGGTTTGGTACGCAGTATTTT. Protein: CASSDGGFGTQYF.

V is TRBV3-1 (or the pseudogene TRBV3-2) and J is TRBJ2-2; 8 bases align to TRBD1. The CDR3 has 18 amino acids. The V gene end was trimmed by 4 bases and the J gene end by 4 bases; junction bases not matched to a gene: 14. CDR1 LGHDT and CDR2 YNNKEL come from the germline V gene (reference sequence). The CDR3 nucleotides are TGTGCCAGCAGCCCCTACGACGGACAGGGTTCGGGCACCGGGGAGCTGTTTTTT. Encoded protein: CASSPYDGQGSGTGELFF.

The chain recombines TRBV15 with TRBJ2-7; TRBD2 aligns across 10 bases. Germline V CDR1 and CDR2: LNHNV, YYDKDF (reference sequence). The CDR3 is made up of 16 amino acids. V was pared by 0 bases and J by 5 bases, with 7 bases of the junction left unmatched. CDR3 sequence: CATSRDLAGGQDEQYF. The CDR3 DNA reads as TGTGCCACCAGCAGAGATTTAGCGGGAGGTCAAGACGAGCAGTACTTC.

This chain uses TRBV5-1 with TRBJ2-7, with 10 bases identical to TRBD2. The CDR3 is 15 amino acids. The V and J ends lost 0 bases and 3 bases, in that order; junction bases with no gene match: 3. Germline CDR1 is SGHRS and CDR2 is YFSETQ. In nucleotides, the CDR3 is TGCGCCAGCAGCTTGGGGATAGCGGGAGGCTACGAGCAGTACTTC. Its translation is CASSLGIAGGYEQYF.